The 4 T cell receptor beta chains in this list originate from one sample, sequenced in a study of T cells expressing NK-cell markers (dated by TCRdb to 2020 to 2021). Receptors were amplified or captured by 5' RACE. Sequencing took place on an Illumina HiSeq 2000. With the reads reprocessed by TCRdb, a single entry stands for each CDR3 protein sequence and no DNA is reported. The table kept for this sample lists about 150,000 distinct CDR3 sequences. The ten top clones hold 12% of the sample. The sequenced material came from blood T cells: a sorted CD56 or NKG2C T cell subset, CD4+ or CD8+ T cells, or bulk PBMC T cells (not recorded which). The origin of the receptors is a young man in good health. Donor details come from another sample of the same person, matched by shared clones.

The genes are TRBV7-8 and TRBJ2-3; TCRdb selects TRBD2, and the lack of DNA leaves this call unchecked. Germline V gene sequence: CDR1 SGHVS, CDR2 FQNEAQ. The CDR3 contains 16 residues. The CDR3 loop reads CASSLGTSGHTDTQYF. The full variable domain, rest sourced from reference TRBV7-8 and TRBJ2-3, is GAGVSQSPRYKVAKRGQDVALRCDPISGHVSLFWYQQALGQGPEFLTYFQNEAQLDKSGLPSDRFFAERPEGSVSTLKIQRTQQEDSAVYLCASSLGTSGHTDTQYFGPGTRLTVL.

V gene TRBV4-2 combines with J gene TRBJ2-1; TCRdb proposes TRBD2, but this gene call is untestable without DNA. This CDR3 region has 16 residues. CDR1 is LGHNA and CDR2 is YNFKEQ in the germline V gene. The chain's CDR3 is CASSQGGLAGDNEQFF.

The chain carries TRBV5-5 and TRBJ2-2. Looked up from germline, CDR1 is SGHKS and CDR2 is YYEKEE (reference sequence). The CDR3 has 15 amino acids. The CDR3 sequence: CASSVDSPNTGELFF. The full variable domain, its missing parts supplied by reference TRBV5-5 and TRBJ2-2, is DAGVTQSPTHLIKTRGQQVTLRCSPISGHKSVSWYQQVLGQGPQFIFQYYEKEERGRGNFPDRFSARQFPNYSSELNVNALLLGDSALYLCASSVDSPNTGELFFGEGSRLTVL.

The rearrangement links TRBV9 to TRBJ2-1; TCRdb indicates TRBD2, and absent DNA this call remains unverified. The CDR3 spans 17 residues. From germline, CDR1 is SGDLS and CDR2 YYNGEE. This chain's CDR3 is CASSPYSHGSSYNEQFF. The full variable domain, in which reference TRBV9 and TRBJ2-1 provide the parts outside the CDR3, is DSGVTQTPKHLITATGQRVTLRCSPRSGDLSVYWYQQSLDQGLQFLIQYYNGEERAKGNILERFSAQQFPDLHSELNLSSLELGDSALYFCASSPYSHGSSYNEQFFGPGTRLTVL.